This TCR beta chain was sequenced during a study of OX40 agonist ivuxolimab in advanced cancers. About the study: Of the participants, about 40% had some prior anti-PD-1, anti-PD-L1 or anti-CTLA-4 therapy, which was allowed.

CDR1 and CDR2 (germline): KGHSH, LQKENI. The CDR3 has 16 residues. The ends lost 1 base at V and 4 bases at J; junction bases unmatched: 6. Clones were sequenced by immunoSEQ multiplex PCR, and TCRdb holds only the in-frame ones, with some missing. The sample has approximately 82,000 clones, about 90% seen once. For this clone: Its antigen is unknown.

General study results and limits: CD4+ and CD8+ T cells in blood underwent clonal expansion by week 6 at 0.1 to 3.0 mg/kg.

The sequenced sample was CD4+ or CD8+ T cells sorted from blood, obtained in a trial of the OX40 agonist ivuxolimab. The chain joins TRBV18 to TRBJ2-1; TRBD1 aligns across 8 bases. The TCR was taken from an adult with an advanced solid tumor such as melanoma, head and neck, liver or kidney cancer. The chain's CDR3 is CASSPLRGPPYNEQFF. In DNA form, the CDR3 reads TGTGCCAGCTCACCACTCAGGGGGCCCCCTTACAATGAGCAGTTCTTC.